The text below deals with one T cell receptor beta chain. The data are from a study of control samples from healthy donors and cancer patients. This CDR3 region has 14 residues. V lost 6 bases to trimming and J lost 7 bases; unmatched junction nucleotides: 7. Germline lookup yields CDR1 LGHNT and CDR2 FRNRAP. Assay used: immunoSEQ multiplex PCR; TCRdb lists only in-frame clones, some missing. Of 110,000 to 150,000 clones listed, 75% to 90% are singletons. Sequences were obtained from blood. The rearrangement uses TRBV12-5 and TRBJ1-5; 9 positions match TRBD1. The receptor was isolated from a man in his thirties or forties in good health. The CDR3 here is CASGPGQGTQPQHF. The CDR3 DNA is TGTGCTAGTGGGCCGGGACAGGGTACCCAGCCCCAGCATTTT. The full variable domain, with the rest looked up from reference TRBV12-5 and TRBJ1-5, is DARVTQTPRHKVTEMGQEVTMRCQPILGHNTVFWYRQTMMQGLELLAYFRNRAPLDDSGMPKDRFSAEMPDATLATLKIQPSEPRDSAVYFCASGPGQGTQPQHFGDGTRLSIL.